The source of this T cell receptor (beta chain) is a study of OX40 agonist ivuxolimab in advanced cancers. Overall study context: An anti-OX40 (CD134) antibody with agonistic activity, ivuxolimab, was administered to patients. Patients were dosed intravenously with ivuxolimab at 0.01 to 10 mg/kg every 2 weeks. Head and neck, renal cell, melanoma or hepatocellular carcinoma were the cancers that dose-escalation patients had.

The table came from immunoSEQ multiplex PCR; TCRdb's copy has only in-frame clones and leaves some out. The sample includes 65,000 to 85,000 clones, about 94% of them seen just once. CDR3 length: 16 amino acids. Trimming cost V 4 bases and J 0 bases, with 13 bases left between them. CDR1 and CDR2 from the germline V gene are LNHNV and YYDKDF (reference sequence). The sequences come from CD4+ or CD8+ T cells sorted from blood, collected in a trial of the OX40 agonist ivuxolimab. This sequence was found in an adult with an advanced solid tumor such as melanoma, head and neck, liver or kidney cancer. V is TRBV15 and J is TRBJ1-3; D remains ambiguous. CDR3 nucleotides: TGTGCCACCAGCAATGGACCTCTTACCTCTGGAAACACCATATATTTT. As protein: CATSNGPLTSGNTIYF.